Shown below are 21 T cell receptor beta chains from a single sample sequenced in a study of blood T cells in healthy people across ages. Through a sample-barcoded 5' primer and a J-beta primer mix, a second PCR was run for roughly 7 to 11 cycles. MiXCR, run by TCRdb on the 5' RACE reads, gives a single entry per CDR3 protein. Here the sample spans about 1.8 million distinct CDR3 sequences, around half being singletons. Sequenced sample: blood. The source of these receptors is a woman in her 40s in good health.

This clonotype was observed at least ten times. The chain joins TRBV10-1 to TRBJ2-7; TRBD1 is a possible D gene (6 bases). The CDR3 sequence is 14 residues long. CDR1 is WNHNN and CDR2 is SYGVQD in the germline V gene (reference sequence). Trimming shortened V by 3 bases and J by 2 bases, and 11 bases separated the two germline ends. The CDR3 reads CASSDRQGTYEQYF. CDR3 DNA: TGCGCCAGCAGTGACCGGCAGGGGACCTACGAGCAGTACTTC.

This chain connects TRBV12-3 or TRBV12-4 to TRBJ2-7; 8 bases fit TRBD1. The CDR3 length is 14 residues. After removal of 6 bases from V and 3 bases from J, the junction contained 7 bases not matched to a gene. The CDR3 DNA reads TGTGCCAGCAGCCCTACAGGGGGATACTACGAGCAGTACTTC. It encodes CASSPTGGYYEQYF.

The V call is TRBV24-1, the J call TRBJ2-1, with a weak D call TRBD1 (7 bases). CDR1 KGHDR and CDR2 SFDVKD come from the germline V gene. The CDR3 contains 14 residues. The V gene lost 5 bases and the J gene lost 7 bases, with 14 bases spanning the gap. The CDR3 region is CATSAGRGENEQFF. The CDR3 DNA is TGTGCCACCAGTGCAGGCAGGGGGGAGAATGAGCAGTTCTTC.

This clonotype was found a few times. The V and J genes are TRBV20-1 and TRBJ2-1, with D perhaps matching TRBD1 or TRBD2 (5 bases each). CDR3 size: 14 residues. Germline V gene data show CDR1 as DFQATT and CDR2 as SNEGSKA (reference sequence). Trimming removed 3 bases from V and 7 bases from J, with 16 bases in between. DNA for the CDR3: TGCAGTGCTAGTAGGCGTCTTGGGGGTAATGAGCAGTTCTTC. Its protein product is CSASRRLGGNEQFF.

In this sample, this clonotype turned up a few times. The junction shows a germline mismatch at one end, possibly a read error. The chain uses TRBV29-1 and TRBJ1-1; TRBD1 aligns across 7 bases. The CDR3 runs 13 residues. Germline values: CDR1 SQVTM, CDR2 ANQGSEA. The CDR3 region is CSAGQALNTEAFF. For the CDR3, the DNA is TGCAGCGCCGGACAGGCGCTGAACACTGAGGCTTTCTTT.

The chain links TRBV12-5 to TRBJ2-1, with 11 bases that match TRBD1. The CDR3 spans 15 residues. The ends lost 5 bases at V and 8 bases at J; junction bases unmatched: 8. Germline V gene data show CDR1 as LGHNT and CDR2 as FRNRAP. CDR3 in DNA: TGTGCTAGTGGTAACGGACAGGGGGCTTTCTATGAGCAGTTCTTC. Its translation: CASGNGQGAFYEQFF.

The genes are TRBV28 and TRBJ2-7; 10 positions agree with TRBD1. V gave up 8 bases and J gave up 3 bases; unmatched junction bases: 7. The CDR3 has 14 amino acids. Per the germline V gene, CDR1 is MDHEN and CDR2 is SYDVKM. CDR3 sequence reads: CASRAGTGVYEQYF. CDR3 nucleotide sequence: TGTGCCAGCCGAGCCGGGACAGGGGTCTACGAGCAGTACTTC. The full variable domain, in which reference TRBV28 and TRBJ2-7 provide the parts outside the CDR3, is DVKVTQSSRYLVKRTGEKVFLECVQDMDHENMFWYRQDPGLGLRLIYFSYDVKMKEKGDIPEGYSVSREKKERFSLILESASTNQTSMYLCASRAGTGVYEQYFGPGTRLTVT.

Note on this clonotype: This clone may be a read error of a much larger clone one base away. This chain uses TRBV9 with TRBJ2-1; 11 nucleotides match TRBD2. V trimming: 0 bases; J trimming: 4 bases; junction bases outside the gene matches: 3. CDR1 is SGDLS and CDR2 is YYNGEE in the germline V gene. The CDR3 is 16 residues long. The CDR3 DNA is TGTGCCAGCAGCGTAGTGGTAGCGGGGGGGTACAATGAGCAGTTCTTC. Translated, it gives CASSVVVAGGYNEQFF.

V is TRBV15 and J is TRBJ2-3; 8 nucleotides agree with TRBD1. Per the germline V gene, CDR1 is LNHNV and CDR2 is YYDKDF (reference sequence). V trimming: 3 bases; J trimming: 6 bases; junction bases outside the gene matches: 2. This CDR3 is built from 13 residues. The CDR3 DNA reads TGTGCCACCAGCAGCACAGGGGGGGATACGCAGTATTTT. Translating it yields CATSSTGGDTQYF.

This rearrangement joins TRBV4-1 to TRBJ1-1; no reliable D call. Trimming took off 1 base at V and 8 bases at J, with 11 bases between the two ends. CDR3 length: 13 residues. CDR1 MGHRA and CDR2 YSYEKL come from the germline V gene. The CDR3 here is CASSQGSAVEAFF. CDR3 bases: TGCGCCAGCAGCCAAGGGTCAGCGGTGGAAGCTTTCTTT.

This clonotype was counted only a few times. The chain couples TRBV6-2 or TRBV6-3 to TRBJ2-3; 8 bases align to TRBD2. The CDR3 spans 14 residues. The V segment lost 7 bases and the J segment 3 bases; nucleotides outside the gene matches: 6. The germline gives CDR1 MNHEY, CDR2 SVGEGT. CDR3 nucleotide sequence: TGTGCCAGCATCCTAGCGGGCGCAACAGATACGCAGTATTTT. This gives the protein CASILAGATDTQYF.

This clonotype was observed a handful of times. The chain combines TRBV20-1 with TRBJ1-2; TRBD1 aligns across 7 bases. The CDR3 has 15 residues. The V and J ends lost 2 bases and 8 bases, in that order; junction bases with no gene match: 14. The V gene's germline CDR1 is DFQATT and CDR2 SNEGSKA (reference sequence). The CDR3 nucleotides read TGCAGTGCTAGAACCTTTGACAGGGAGGGGCGAGGCTACACCTTC. Translating gives CSARTFDREGRGYTF.

J is TRBJ2-1 and V is TRBV27; 15 bases are a match to TRBD2. After removal of 5 bases from V and 7 bases from J, the junction contained 9 bases not matched to a gene. Looked up from germline, CDR1 is MNHEY and CDR2 is SMNVEV (reference sequence). There are 17 residues in the CDR3. The CDR3 region has the DNA TGTGCCAGCAGTCCATGGCGGACTAGCGGGGGGGGGAATGAGCAGTTCTTC. Translation: CASSPWRTSGGGNEQFF.

V gene TRBV6-6 combines with J gene TRBJ1-1; 7 bases agree with TRBD1. Looked up from germline, CDR1 is MNHNY and CDR2 is SVGAGI (reference sequence). Trimming at V came to 4 bases and at J to 0 bases, leaving 5 bases not matched to a gene. This CDR3 has 15 amino acids. CDR3 bases: TGTGCCAGCAGTTCCTTTACAGGGGTGAACACTGAAGCTTTCTTT. Protein: CASSSFTGVNTEAFF.

The rearrangement joins TRBV6-7 to TRBJ2-7; TRBD1 is a possible D gene (6 bases). TRBJ2-4 matches the DNA end more closely, so the J call is doubtful. TRBV6-7 is an open reading frame, and its role is uncertain. The CDR3 is 14 residues long. The CDR3 loop is CARDSPRTKNIQYF. The CDR3 bases are TGTGCCAGGGACAGCCCAAGGACCAAAAACATTCAGTACTTC.

The CDR3 is CASSHNTGHSYNSPLHF. The CDR3 DNA reads as TGTGCCAGCAGCCATAATACAGGGCACTCCTATAATTCACCCCTCCACTTT. The chain is built from TRBV28 and TRBJ1-6, with D maybe TRBD1 (6 bases). The V and J ends lost 6 bases and 0 bases respectively, with 15 bases between them. CDR3 length: 17 amino acids. The germline V gene encodes CDR1 MDHEN and CDR2 SYDVKM.

CDR3 bases: TGTGCCAGCAGCCCGAGCGGGACTAGCGGGGGCAAGTATTTT. Translated: CASSPSGTSGGKYF. The J gene is TRBJ2-3, the V gene TRBV7-2, with 14 bases that match TRBD2. The germline V gene encodes CDR1 SGHTA and CDR2 FQGNSA. The CDR3 has 14 residues. The V and J ends lost 5 bases and 13 bases, in that order; junction bases with no gene match: 8. Complete variable domain (other parts from reference TRBV7-2 and TRBJ2-3): GAGVSQSPSNKVTEKGKDVELRCDPISGHTALYWYRQSLGQGLEFLIYFQGNSAPDKSGLPSDRFSAERTGGSVSTLTIQRTQQEDSAVYLCASSPSGTSGGKYFGPGTRLTVL.

This clonotype was counted a few times. V gene TRBV28 combines with J gene TRBJ2-1; 7 nucleotides agree with TRBD1. After removal of 3 bases from V and 8 bases from J, the junction contained 10 bases not matched to a gene. Germline V lookup: CDR1 MDHEN, CDR2 SYDVKM. CDR3 length equals 15 residues. The CDR3 DNA is TGTGCCAGCAGTTTTCTAGGGGGCGTCGAGCATGAGCAGTTCTTC. Its protein is CASSFLGGVEHEQFF.

This clonotype was seen more than once but under ten times. The CDR3 sequence: CASSGGTDNSPLHF. The CDR3 DNA reads TGTGCCAGCAGTGGCGGGACAGATAATTCACCCCTCCACTTT. The chain carries TRBV6-4 and TRBJ1-6; 7 nucleotides agree with TRBD1. The germline gives CDR1 MRHNA, CDR2 SNTAGT. The CDR3 extends over 14 amino acids. V was pared by 4 bases and J by 5 bases, with 2 bases of the junction left unmatched.

The chain recombines TRBV7-2 with TRBJ2-5; 10 bases are shared with TRBD2. The ends lost 7 bases at V and 11 bases at J; junction bases unmatched: 13. The CDR3 contains 14 residues. CDR1 is SGHTA, CDR2 FQGNSA, per germline. CDR3 nucleotide sequence: TGTGCCAGCAACATAGCGGGGGGAGGGAATGAGCAGTACTTC. Protein: CASNIAGGGNEQYF.

This clonotype appeared a few times. The chain employs TRBV12-3 or TRBV12-4 and TRBJ2-4, with D tentatively TRBD1 or TRBD2 (5 bases each). The CDR3 length is 19 residues. Between the trimmed V and J ends, which lost 4 bases and 8 bases, there was a span of 30 bases. CDR3 in DNA: TGTGCCAGCAGTTCCCCTTGGGGAGAGGGACCAAGAGGAGGTGACATTCAGTACTTC. Its protein is CASSSPWGEGPRGGDIQYF.